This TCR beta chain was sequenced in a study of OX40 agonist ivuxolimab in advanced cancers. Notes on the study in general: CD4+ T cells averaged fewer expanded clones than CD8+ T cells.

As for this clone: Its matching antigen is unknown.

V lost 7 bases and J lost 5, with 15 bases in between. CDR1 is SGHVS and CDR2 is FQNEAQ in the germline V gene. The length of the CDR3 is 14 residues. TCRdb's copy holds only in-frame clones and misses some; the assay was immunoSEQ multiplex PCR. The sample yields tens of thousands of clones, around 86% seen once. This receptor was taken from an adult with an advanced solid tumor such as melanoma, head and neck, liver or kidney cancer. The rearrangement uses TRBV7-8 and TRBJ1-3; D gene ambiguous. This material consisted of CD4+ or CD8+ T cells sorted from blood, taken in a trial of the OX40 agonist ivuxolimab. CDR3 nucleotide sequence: TGTGCCAGCACCGCCGACGGGAGCCGAAACACCATATATTTT. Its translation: CASTADGSRNTIYF.